A selection of T cell receptor beta chains follows, all from one sample in a study of blood T cell repertoires in COVID-19. Clones were sequenced by immunoSEQ multiplex PCR, and TCRdb holds only the in-frame ones, with some missing. The table includes around 250,000 clones, around 80% detected once. The source material was peripheral blood. The receptors stem from a woman older than 75 with acute or convalescent COVID-19. Each CDR3 is given with its conserved first and last residue. D genes are given only for firm matches. Not all rows give a size; the values are once, few, many and, for expanded clones, a class.

TRBV14	.	few	TRBJ2-7	TGTGCCAGCAGCCAAGATGGCAGCCTTACCTACCGGGTTGGTCGCCTCTACGAGCAGTACTTC	CASSQDGSLTYRVGRLYEQYF
TRBV18	.	.	TRBJ1-6	TGTGCCAGCTCATCCCGGGACACTAATTCACCCCTCCACTTT	CASSSRDTNSPLHF
TRBV5-6	.	.	TRBJ1-2	TGTGCCAGCAGCTGGGACAACTTGATGGGCTATGGCTACACCTTC	CASSWDNLMGYGYTF
TRBV7-9	.	.	TRBJ2-1	TGTGCCAGCAGCTTCGATGCGGGCAATGAGCAGTTCTTC	CASSFDAGNEQFF
TRBV18	.	.	TRBJ1-4	TGTGCCAGCTCACAGTCCCTCCAGGATGAAAAACTGTTTTTT	CASSQSLQDEKLFF
TRBV15	.	once	TRBJ1-6	TGTGCCACCAGCAGAGGACGAGGATGGAATTCACCCCTCCACTTT	CATSRGRGWNSPLHF
TRBV11-2	TRBD1	.	TRBJ1-1	TGTGCCAGCAGCCCCAACAGGGGAAACACTGAAGCTTTCTTT	CASSPNRGNTEAFF
TRBV24-1	.	.	TRBJ2-2	TGTGCCACCAGTGACTCCGACACGACCTCCGGGGAGCTGTTTTTT	CATSDSDTTSGELFF
TRBV7-2	TRBD2	.	TRBJ2-5	TGTGCCAGCAGCTCTCCCCCTGGCGGGAGACTACAAGAGACCCAGTACTTC	CASSSPPGGRLQETQYF
TRBV10-3	TRBD2	.	TRBJ2-1	TGTGCCATCAGTGAGTCTGGCGGGGGGTACAATGAGCAGTTCTTC	CAISESGGGYNEQFF
TRBV7-2	TRBD2	.	TRBJ2-2	TGTGCCAGCAGCTTTGGGAGGGAGGGCACCGGGGAGCTGTTTTTT	CASSFGREGTGELFF
TRBV4-2	.	.	TRBJ1-1	TGTGCCAGCAGCCTCGGAACGGGAGTCCCTGAAGCTTTCTTT	CASSLGTGVPEAFF
TRBV4-1	TRBD2	few	TRBJ2-7	TGCGCCAGCAGCCAAGATGGTCGGCGGGAGGGCCACTACGAGCAGTACTTC	CASSQDGRREGHYEQYF
TRBV28	TRBD2	.	TRBJ2-1	TGTGCCAGCAAAACGACTGGCGGGAGGTCCCCTGAGCAGTTCTTC	CASKTTGGRSPEQFF
TRBV4-1	.	many	TRBJ1-5	TGCGCCAGCAGCCAATTCGGGGATAGCAATCAGCCCCAGCATTTT	CASSQFGDSNQPQHF
TRBV28	.	.	TRBJ1-1	TGTGCCAGCAGTTCACTCCTGGGGGGAGGTAGGAACACTGAAGCTTTCTTT	CASSSLLGGGRNTEAFF
TRBV19	.	few	TRBJ2-2	TGTGCCAGTAGTATGACCAGGGCTAACACCGGGGAGCTGTTTTTT	CASSMTRANTGELFF
TRBV2	.	once	TRBJ1-2	TGTGCCAGCAGCAAGGACAGCCCTAGCTCCTATGGCTACACCTTC	CASSKDSPSSYGYTF
TRBV7-9	TRBD2	.	TRBJ2-1	TGTGCCAGCAGCTCAACTGGGGGGGGCTCCTACAATGAGCAGTTCTTC	CASSSTGGGSYNEQFF
TRBV6-1	.	.	TRBJ2-7	TGTGCCAGCAGTGAAAGGAAGGGCGGGGTGTACGAGCAGTACTTC	CASSERKGGVYEQYF
TRBV7-8	TRBD2	.	TRBJ2-3	TGTGCCAGCAGCTTAGCGCGTCTAGCGGGGGCCTACACAGATACGCAGTATTTT	CASSLARLAGAYTDTQYF
TRBV19	TRBD1	.	TRBJ2-3	TGTGCCAGTAGTATCCCGGGACAGGGGGCATCAGATACGCAGTATTTT	CASSIPGQGASDTQYF
TRBV25-1	.	.	TRBJ1-1	TGTGCCAGTAGAACTTTTAGTGAAGCTTTCTTT	CASRTFSEAFF
TRBV2	.	.	TRBJ2-7	TGTGCCAGCACCGGGGATACCTACGAGCAGTACTTC	CASTGDTYEQYF
TRBV18	TRBD1	.	TRBJ2-5	TGTGCCAGCTCACCTCTCGGGACAGGGAATGAAGAGACCCAGTACTTC	CASSPLGTGNEETQYF
TRBV14	TRBD1	.	TRBJ2-7	TGTGCCAGCAGCCAAGATAGTAGGGGACAGGGATGGACCTACGAGCAGTACTTC	CASSQDSRGQGWTYEQYF
TRBV4-3	.	.	TRBJ2-2	TGCGCCAGCAGCCAAGATCTTTTGCCAGGTTTGAACACCGGGGAGCTGTTTTTT	CASSQDLLPGLNTGELFF
TRBV6-1	.	.	TRBJ1-1	TGTGCCAGCAGTGTCCAGCCCCTGAATTCGAGGGACACTGAAGCTTTCTTT	CASSVQPLNSRDTEAFF
TRBV28	TRBD1	.	TRBJ1-6	TGTGCCAGCAGACCCCTAGACAGGGCAAGACACTATAATTCACCCCTCCACTTT	CASRPLDRARHYNSPLHF
TRBV13	TRBD2	.	TRBJ2-3	TGTGCCAGCAGCTTAGTAAAAGCGGGGGCTATCACAGATACGCAGTATTTT	CASSLVKAGAITDTQYF
TRBV13	TRBD2	.	TRBJ2-1	TGTGCCAGCAGCTTAGCGGGAGGTGAGCAGTTCTTC	CASSLAGGEQFF
TRBV7-9	.	.	TRBJ1-5	TGTGCCAGCAGCTTGGGCAGCTCCAGGGGCGAGCCCCAGCATTTT	CASSLGSSRGEPQHF
TRBV5-1	.	.	TRBJ1-6	TGCGCCAGCAGCTTGGGGCAGGGGACCTATTCACCCCTCCACTTT	CASSLGQGTYSPLHF
TRBV29-1	TRBD1	.	TRBJ2-7	TGCAGCGTTCCCTCCCGACAGGGGCGTTCCTACGAGCAGTACTTC	CSVPSRQGRSYEQYF
TRBV23-1	.	.	TRBJ2-1	TGCGCCAGCAGTCAATCGCCCCCGGGGGGCCTCTACAATGAGCAGTTCTTC	CASSQSPPGGLYNEQFF
TRBV14	TRBD1	few	TRBJ1-6	TGTGCCAGCAGCCCGACGACAGGGAGCTCACCCCTCCACTTT	CASSPTTGSSPLHF
TRBV4-2	TRBD2	.	TRBJ2-1	TGTGCCAGCAGCCAACCCGGACTAGCGGGGGGGAATTACAATGAGCAGTTCTTC	CASSQPGLAGGNYNEQFF
TRBV5-1	.	.	TRBJ2-7	TGCGCCAGCAGCTTGGCCGGGTCCAAAGAGCAGTACTTC	CASSLAGSKEQYF
TRBV18	TRBD2	.	TRBJ2-5	TGTGCCAGCTCACCACGGGGGGGGATAATCCAAGAGACCCAGTACTTC	CASSPRGGIIQETQYF
TRBV29-1	TRBD1	few	TRBJ1-4	TGCAGCGTTGAAGCGGGACAGGGCTCAACTAATGAAAAACTGTTTTTT	CSVEAGQGSTNEKLFF
TRBV12-3/TRBV12-4	.	.	TRBJ1-5	TGTGCCAGCAGTTCCTATAGCAATCAGCCCCAGCATTTT	CASSSYSNQPQHF
TRBV5-1	.	.	TRBJ2-7	TGCGCCAGCAGCTATTCGGGTCCGAGCTACGAGCAGTACTTC	CASSYSGPSYEQYF
TRBV29-1	TRBD2	.	TRBJ2-1	TGCAGCGTTAGCACTAGCGGAGTGAGAGGGACCTACAATGAGCAGTTCTTC	CSVSTSGVRGTYNEQFF
TRBV2	.	.	TRBJ1-1	TGTGCCAGCAGGGACCGGGACCGCGGGGACACTGAAGCTTTCTTT	CASRDRDRGDTEAFF
TRBV5-6	.	once	TRBJ1-4	TGTGCCAGCAGCCGCCGTGGTCTTCAAGGGGCAAATGAAAAACTGTTTTTT	CASSRRGLQGANEKLFF
TRBV7-3	.	.	TRBJ2-3	TGTGCCAGCAGGCTCGGAGGATCCAGCACAGATACGCAGTATTTT	CASRLGGSSTDTQYF
TRBV5-6	TRBD1	.	TRBJ1-5	TGTGCCAGCAGCTGGGGACAGGGAGGTCAGCCCCAGCATTTT	CASSWGQGGQPQHF
TRBV9	.	.	TRBJ2-7	TGTGCCAGCAGCGTATCGGACTATCCCTCTGGCGAGCAGTACTTC	CASSVSDYPSGEQYF
TRBV30	.	.	TRBJ1-4	TGTGCCTGGAGTGGCGAGGGTGCGGGCGAAAAACTGTTTTTT	CAWSGEGAGEKLFF
TRBV30	.	.	TRBJ1-5	TGTGCCTGGAGTGGGGGCGAGAATCAGCCCCAGCATTTT	CAWSGGENQPQHF
TRBV4-2	TRBD1	.	TRBJ2-7	TGTGCCAGCAGCCAAGGGTTCCGACAGGGTCTCTACGAGCAGTACTTC	CASSQGFRQGLYEQYF
TRBV5-8	.	.	TRBJ2-5	TGTGCCAGCAGCTTGTTTGGAGGCAGCCGCTTAGAGACCCAGTACTTC	CASSLFGGSRLETQYF
TRBV7-3	.	.	TRBJ1-6	TGTGCCAGCAGCGCGGACACAGAAACCCTCCACTTT	CASSADTETLHF
TRBV4-1	.	once	TRBJ2-5	TGCGCCAGCAGCCAAGATTCGGGGGGCTTGGAGACCCAGTACTTC	CASSQDSGGLETQYF
TRBV19	.	.	TRBJ1-1	TGTGCCAGTAGTTGGGGGCGCACTGAAGCTTTCTTT	CASSWGRTEAFF